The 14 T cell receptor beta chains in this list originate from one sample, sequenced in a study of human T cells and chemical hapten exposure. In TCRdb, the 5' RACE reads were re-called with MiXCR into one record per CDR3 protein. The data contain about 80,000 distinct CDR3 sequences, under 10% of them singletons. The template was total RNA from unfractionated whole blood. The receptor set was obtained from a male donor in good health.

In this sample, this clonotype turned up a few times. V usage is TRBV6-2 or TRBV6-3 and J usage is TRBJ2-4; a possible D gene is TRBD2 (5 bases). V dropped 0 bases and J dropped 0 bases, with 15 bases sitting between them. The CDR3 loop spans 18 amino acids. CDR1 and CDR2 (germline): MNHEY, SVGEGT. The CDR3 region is CASSYSRGSGTAKNIQYF. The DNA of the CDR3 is TGTGCCAGCAGTTACTCGAGAGGGTCCGGCACAGCCAAAAACATTCAGTACTTC.

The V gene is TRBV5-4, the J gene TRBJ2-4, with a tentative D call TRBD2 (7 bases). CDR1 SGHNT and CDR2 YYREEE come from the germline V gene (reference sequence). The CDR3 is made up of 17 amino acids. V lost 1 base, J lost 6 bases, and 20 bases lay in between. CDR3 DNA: TGTGCCAGCAGCTTGACAGGGCGGGCGGGAGAGATAAACATTCAGTACTTC. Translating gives CASSLTGRAGEINIQYF.

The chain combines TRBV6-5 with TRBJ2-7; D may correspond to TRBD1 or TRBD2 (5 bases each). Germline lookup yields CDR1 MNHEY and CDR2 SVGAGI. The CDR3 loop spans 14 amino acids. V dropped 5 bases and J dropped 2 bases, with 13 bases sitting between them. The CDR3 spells CASSLPGTAYEQYF. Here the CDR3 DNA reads TGTGCCAGCAGTCTACCCGGGACGGCCTACGAGCAGTACTTC.

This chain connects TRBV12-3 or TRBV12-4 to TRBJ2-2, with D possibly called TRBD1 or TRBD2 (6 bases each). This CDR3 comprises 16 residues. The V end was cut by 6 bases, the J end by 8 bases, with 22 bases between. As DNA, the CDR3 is TGTGCCAGCAGCTCCACCACGGGGGCCCGAGGGGGGGAGCTGTTTTTT. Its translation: CASSSTTGARGGELFF.

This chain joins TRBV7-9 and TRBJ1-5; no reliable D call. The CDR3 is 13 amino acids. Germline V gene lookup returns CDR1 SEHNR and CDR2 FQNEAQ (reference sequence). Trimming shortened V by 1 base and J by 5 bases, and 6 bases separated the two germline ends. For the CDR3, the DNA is TGTGCCAGCAGCTTAGGCACCGATCAGCCCCAGCATTTT. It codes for CASSLGTDQPQHF.

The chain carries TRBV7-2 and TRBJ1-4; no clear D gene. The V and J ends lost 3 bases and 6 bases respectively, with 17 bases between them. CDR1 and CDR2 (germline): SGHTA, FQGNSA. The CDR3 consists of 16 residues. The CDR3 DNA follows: TGTGCCAGCAGCTTCGGCGGAACAGTGTCTTATGAAAAACTGTTTTTT. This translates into CASSFGGTVSYEKLFF.

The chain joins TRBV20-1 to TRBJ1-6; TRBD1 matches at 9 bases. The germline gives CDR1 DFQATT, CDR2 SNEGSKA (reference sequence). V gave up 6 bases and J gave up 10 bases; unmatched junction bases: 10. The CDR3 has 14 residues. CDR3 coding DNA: TGCAGTGCAGAAACCCCAACAGGGGGCTCACCCCTCCACTTT. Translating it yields CSAETPTGGSPLHF.

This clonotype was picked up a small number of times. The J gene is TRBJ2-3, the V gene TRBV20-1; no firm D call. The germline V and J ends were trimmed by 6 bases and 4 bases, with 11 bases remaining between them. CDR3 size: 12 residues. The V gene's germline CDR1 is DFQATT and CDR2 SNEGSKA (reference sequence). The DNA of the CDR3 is TGCAGTGCAACCATGGCACCAGATACGCAGTATTTT. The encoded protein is CSATMAPDTQYF.

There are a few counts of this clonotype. CDR3 DNA sequence: TGTGCCAGCAGCCAACAGGGAAGCAATCAGCCCCAGCATTTT. As protein: CASSQQGSNQPQHF. The V call is TRBV3-1, the J call TRBJ1-5; TRBD1 is a possible D gene (5 bases). This CDR3 spans 14 amino acids. The V gene lost 2 bases and the J gene lost 1 base, with 6 bases spanning the gap. Germline loops: CDR1 LGHDT, CDR2 YNNKEL (reference sequence).

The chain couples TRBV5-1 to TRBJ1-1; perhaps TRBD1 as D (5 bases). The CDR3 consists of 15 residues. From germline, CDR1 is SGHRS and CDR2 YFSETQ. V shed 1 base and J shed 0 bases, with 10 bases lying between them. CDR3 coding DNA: TGCGCCAGCAGCTTGCAAGCAGGGTTGAACACTGAAGCTTTCTTT. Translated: CASSLQAGLNTEAFF.

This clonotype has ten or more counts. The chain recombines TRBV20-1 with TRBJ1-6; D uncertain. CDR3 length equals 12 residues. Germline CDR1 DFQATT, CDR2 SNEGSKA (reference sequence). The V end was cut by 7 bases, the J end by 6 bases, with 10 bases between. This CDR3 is CSVKGPNSPLHF. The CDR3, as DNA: TGCAGTGTAAAGGGTCCTAATTCACCCCTCCACTTT.

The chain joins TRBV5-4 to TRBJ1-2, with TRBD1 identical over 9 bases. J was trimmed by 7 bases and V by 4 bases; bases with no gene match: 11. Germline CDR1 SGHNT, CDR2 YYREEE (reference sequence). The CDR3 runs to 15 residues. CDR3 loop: CASSMTLTGGRGYTF. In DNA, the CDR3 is TGTGCCAGCAGCATGACCCTGACAGGGGGACGTGGCTACACCTTC.

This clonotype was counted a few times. The CDR3 nucleotides read TGTGCCAGCAGTTCAGGGCGCCTTTTTACCTACGAGCAGTACTTC. This codes for CASSSGRLFTYEQYF. The chain joins TRBV6-1 to TRBJ2-7; D perhaps matches TRBD1 (5 bases). Germline CDR1 reads MNHNS; CDR2 reads SASEGT. Trimming stripped 5 bases from V and 2 bases from J, with 16 bases between. CDR3 size: 15 residues.

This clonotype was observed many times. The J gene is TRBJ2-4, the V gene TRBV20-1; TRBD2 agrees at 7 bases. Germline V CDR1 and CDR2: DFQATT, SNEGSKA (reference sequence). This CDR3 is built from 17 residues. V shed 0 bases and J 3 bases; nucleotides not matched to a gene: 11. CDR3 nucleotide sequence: TGCAGTGCTAGAGACCCGGGACTCCGGACTAGCAAAAACATTCAGTACTTC. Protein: CSARDPGLRTSKNIQYF.